This T cell receptor (beta chain) was documented in a study of cytomegalovirus exposure and HLA in healthy donors. Deletions cut 0 bases from V and 3 bases from J, with 13 bases between. Per the germline V gene, CDR1 is LNHNV and CDR2 is YYDKDF (reference sequence). The CDR3 sequence is 16 residues long. PCR used 60 Vbeta primers and 13 Jbeta primers. The assay was immunoSEQ multiplex PCR, and TCRdb's table has in-frame clones only and misses some. The data hold fewer than 150,000 clones, with approximately 80% observed a single time. The study, taken as a whole, reports: Later examination showed HLA-associated TCR beta chains had greater clonal expansion than equally common others. Earlier results showed most TCR beta V segments being productive about 87% or about 30% of the time. A classifier reportedly called cytomegalovirus status with high sensitivity and specificity.

With respect to this clone: Antigen specificity is unknown.

The TCR comes from a man aged 50-60 years in good health and CMV-seronegative. V usage is TRBV15 and J usage is TRBJ2-3, with TRBD2 as a possible D gene (5 bases). The sample comprised PBMCs. The chain's CDR3 is CATSRESGSQTDTQYF. Written as DNA, the CDR3 is TGTGCCACCAGCAGAGAAAGCGGCAGTCAGACAGATACGCAGTATTTT.